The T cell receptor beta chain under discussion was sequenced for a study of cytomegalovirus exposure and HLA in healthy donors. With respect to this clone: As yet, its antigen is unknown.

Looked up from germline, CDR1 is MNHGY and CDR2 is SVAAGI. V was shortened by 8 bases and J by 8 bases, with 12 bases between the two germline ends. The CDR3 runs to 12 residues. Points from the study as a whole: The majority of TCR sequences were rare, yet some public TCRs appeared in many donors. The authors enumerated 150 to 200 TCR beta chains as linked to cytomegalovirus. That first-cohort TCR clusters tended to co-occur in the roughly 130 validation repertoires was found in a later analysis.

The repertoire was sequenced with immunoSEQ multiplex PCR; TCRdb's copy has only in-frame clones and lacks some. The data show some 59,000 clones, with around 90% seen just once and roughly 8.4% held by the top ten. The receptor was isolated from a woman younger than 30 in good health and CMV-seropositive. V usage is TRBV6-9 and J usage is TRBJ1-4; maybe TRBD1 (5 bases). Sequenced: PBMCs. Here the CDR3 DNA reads TGTGCCAGCGCGGGACGTCGCGAAAAACTGTTTTTT. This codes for CASAGRREKLFF.